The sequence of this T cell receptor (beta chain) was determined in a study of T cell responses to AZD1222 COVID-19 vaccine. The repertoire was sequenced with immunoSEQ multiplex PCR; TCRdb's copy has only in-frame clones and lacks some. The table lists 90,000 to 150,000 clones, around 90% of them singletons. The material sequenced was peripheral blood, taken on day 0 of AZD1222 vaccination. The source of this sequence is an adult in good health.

Here the CDR3 DNA reads TGCAGCGCACCCGGGCGGGATGGCTATGGCTACACCTTC. Translation gives CSAPGRDGYGYTF. The chain combines TRBV29-1 with TRBJ1-2; the D is unclear. CDR3 length equals 13 residues. Per germline, CDR1 SQVTM and CDR2 ANQGSEA. V was clipped by 7 bases and J by 4 bases, with 16 bases between them.